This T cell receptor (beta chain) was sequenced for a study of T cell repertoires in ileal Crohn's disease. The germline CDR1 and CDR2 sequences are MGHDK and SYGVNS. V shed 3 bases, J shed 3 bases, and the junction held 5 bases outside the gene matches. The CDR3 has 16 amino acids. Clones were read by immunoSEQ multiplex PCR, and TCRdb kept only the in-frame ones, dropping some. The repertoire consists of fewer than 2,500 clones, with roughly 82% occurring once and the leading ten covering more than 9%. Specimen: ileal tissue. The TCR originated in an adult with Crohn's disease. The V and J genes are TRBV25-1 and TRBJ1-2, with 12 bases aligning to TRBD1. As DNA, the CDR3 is TGTGCCAGCAGTGATCCGGGGACAGGGGGCTACTATGGCTACACCTTC. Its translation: CASSDPGTGGYYGYTF.